The entry below gives a single T cell receptor beta chain sequence along with its context. Its antigen remains unknown. Germline V CDR1 and CDR2: SEHNR, FQNEAQ (reference sequence). V was clipped by 3 bases and J by 3 bases, with 8 bases between them. CDR3 size: 13 residues. Using a J-beta primer mix together with a sample-barcoded 5' primer, a second PCR was run for roughly 6 to 12 cycles. Sequencing recovered at least 3 million CDR3-containing paired-end reads from each sample. TCRdb reprocessed the 5' RACE reads via MiXCR and lists one record per CDR3 protein. The table includes roughly 1,500,000 distinct CDR3 sequences, 30% to 40% detected once. This sample is part of a study of blood T cells in healthy people across ages. Study observations and caveats: Unsorted PBMCs prevented conclusive naive versus antigen-experienced comparison.

Sequencing input: blood. The receptor was isolated from a woman aged 25 to 39 in good health. This sequence joins TRBV7-9 and TRBJ1-1; unclear D gene. CDR3 DNA sequence: TGTGCCAGCAGCTTTAAGGGCGACACTGAAGCTTTCTTT. Amino acids: CASSFKGDTEAFF.